The sequence of this T cell receptor beta chain was determined in a study of T cells in Graves' hyperthyroidism and ophthalmopathy. Study information: Peripheral blood was taken when the disease was first diagnosed, before any treatment began. Study observations and caveats: Using 13 V-J features, a model discriminated ophthalmopathy from stable hyperthyroidism.

Exclusions: uncontrolled infection, other autoimmune disease, pregnancy, lactation. Based on clinical symptoms, serum thyroxine and TRAb, thyroid ultrasound and orbital computed tomography, diagnoses were reached. Points on this clonotype: Its target is unknown.

Looked up from germline, CDR1 is SQVTM and CDR2 is ANQGSEA. V was cut by 4 bases and J by 2 bases, with 8 bases left in between. The CDR3 has 13 amino acids. Amplified TCR beta CDR3 regions came from RNA transcripts. TCR CDR3 underwent first-round RT-PCR with the HTBI primer set. TCRdb re-called the multiplex PCR reads with MiXCR, one entry per CDR3 protein. Of hundreds of thousands of distinct CDR3 sequences in the sample, roughly 40% were seen once. Sequencing was performed on blood. The gene calls are TRBV29-1 and TRBJ2-2; D not certain. The sequence derives from a man aged 18 to 29 with Graves' hyperthyroidism. This chain's CDR3 is CSVGEFNTGELFF. DNA of the CDR3: TGCAGCGTTGGAGAGTTTAACACCGGGGAGCTGTTTTTT.